Ten or more counts support the clone carrying this TCR beta chain. Antigen: not known. Germline V gives CDR1 SNHLY, CDR2 FYNNEI. CDR3 length: 15 amino acids. V shed 2 bases and J shed 8 bases, with 15 bases lying between them. Individual cDNA molecules received unique molecular identifiers. MiXCR was run by TCRdb on the 5' RACE reads, yielding one entry per CDR3 protein. The sample contains tens of thousands of distinct CDR3 sequences, 11% to 15% of which appear only once. The entry originates in a study of early T cells in non-severe SARS-CoV-2 infection. Looking at the study overall: Sequencing of unsorted whole blood was done on bulk RNA, leaving chains unpaired.

Regarding the study as a whole: VDJdb matches were skewed toward anti-spike CD8 T cell responses.

This receptor was identified in an adult who was a healthcare worker with PCR-confirmed SARS-CoV-2 infection or an uninfected control (not recorded which). The chain couples TRBV2 to TRBJ1-4; D is ambiguous. Input material: whole blood. The CDR3 coding sequence is TGTGCCAGCAGTGAATGGGTCTCAACTGGGGAAAAACTGTTTTTT. Protein product: CASSEWVSTGEKLFF.